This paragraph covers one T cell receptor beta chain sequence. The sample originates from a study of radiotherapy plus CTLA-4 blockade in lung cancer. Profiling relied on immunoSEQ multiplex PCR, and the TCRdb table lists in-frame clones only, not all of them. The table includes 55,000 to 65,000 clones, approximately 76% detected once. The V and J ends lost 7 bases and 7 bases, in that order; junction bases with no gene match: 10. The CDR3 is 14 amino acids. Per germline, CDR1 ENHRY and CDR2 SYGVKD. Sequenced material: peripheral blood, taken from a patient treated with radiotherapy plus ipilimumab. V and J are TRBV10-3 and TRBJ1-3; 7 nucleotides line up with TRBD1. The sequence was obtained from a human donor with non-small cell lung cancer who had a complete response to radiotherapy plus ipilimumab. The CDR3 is CAINPTGLRNTIYF. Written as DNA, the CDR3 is TGTGCCATCAATCCGACAGGGCTAAGGAACACCATATATTTT.